These T cell receptor beta chains were read from a single sample in a study of cytomegalovirus exposure and HLA in healthy donors. Here immunoSEQ multiplex PCR was the method, and the copy in TCRdb shows in-frame clones only, minus some. The profile shows over 65,000 clones, around 77% of them singletons. What was sequenced was PBMCs. Receptor source: a man aged 45-65 years in good health and CMV-seronegative. Both conserved end residues are part of each CDR3. D genes are given only for firm matches. Where a row states a size, it is once, few, many or the class of an expanded clone; other rows omit it.

>NA|TRBJ2-7|TRBV5-1|NA
TGCGCCAGCAGCCCCGGGACATTCACCTACGAGCAGTACTTC
CASSPGTFTYEQYF
>TRBD2|TRBJ2-2|TRBV10-3|NA
TGTGCCACCCGCCGGGGGGATAGCGGGGGGGTCACCGGGGAGCTGTTTTTT
CATRRGDSGGVTGELFF
>TRBD1|TRBJ2-7|TRBV7-3|medium-sized
TGTGCCAGCAGCTTAAATTCAGGGACAGGGATGGTCGAGCAGTACTTC
CASSLNSGTGMVEQYF
>NA|TRBJ1-1|TRBV5-8|NA
TGTGCCAGCAGCTTGGAGAGGATTGGTGAAGCTTTCTTT
CASSLERIGEAFF
>TRBD1|TRBJ1-2|TRBV5-1|once
TGCGCCAGCAGCCTAACGGAGGGGGCTTATGGCTACACCTTC
CASSLTEGAYGYTF
>NA|TRBJ2-3|TRBV5-4|NA
TGTGCCAGCAGCGCGCCGGGATCGGTCGGGGTTCCTAGCACAGATACGCAGTATTTT
CASSAPGSVGVPSTDTQYF
>TRBD2|TRBJ2-7|TRBV19|NA
TGTGCCAGTAGTGTACTAGCGGGGAGCGGGTACGAGCAGTACTTC
CASSVLAGSGYEQYF
>TRBD1|TRBJ2-2|TRBV30|few
TGTGCCTGGAGTAAAGATTGGACAGGGAGGAGCACCGGGGAGCTGTTTTTT
CAWSKDWTGRSTGELFF
>NA|TRBJ2-1|TRBV2|few
TGTGCCAGCAGTGAATCAGTCCCCGGGGGGCAGTTCTTC
CASSESVPGGQFF
>NA|TRBJ1-1|TRBV18|NA
TGTGCCAGCTCACCTGCGGCGGAGCACGTTGAAGCTTTCTTT
CASSPAAEHVEAFF
>NA|TRBJ1-5|TRBV12-5|NA
TGTGCTAGTGCCCCGGGTACAGGGTTCTACAATCAGCCCCAGCATTTT
CASAPGTGFYNQPQHF
>NA|TRBJ2-7|TRBV30|few
TGTGCCTGGGCCCAGGGCAGGGGCTACGAGCAGTACTTC
CAWAQGRGYEQYF
>NA|TRBJ2-6|TRBV9|NA
TGTGCCAGCAGGAACGAGTGGGGGGCCAACGTCCTGACTTTC
CASRNEWGANVLTF
>TRBD1|TRBJ2-3|TRBV7-9|NA
TGTGCCAGCTCTAGGACAGGGGGCACAGATACGCAGTATTTT
CASSRTGGTDTQYF
>TRBD1|TRBJ2-1|TRBV15|once
TGTGCCACCAGCAGCCCATTTAGGGGACAGGTAGATGAGCAGTTCTTC
CATSSPFRGQVDEQFF
>NA|TRBJ1-5|TRBV2|few
TGTGCCAGCAGTGGAGGGGCAGGGGTGGGTCAGCCCCAGCATTTT
CASSGGAGVGQPQHF
>NA|TRBJ2-5|TRBV4-3|NA
TGCGCCAGCAGCCAAGATTCGTGGGCTTGGGAGCAGTACTTC
CASSQDSWAWEQYF
>TRBD2|TRBJ2-7|TRBV7-8|NA
TGTGCCAGCAGCCCGGGGGTAGCGGGGGCCAGGGAGCAGTACTTC
CASSPGVAGAREQYF
>NA|TRBJ1-2|TRBV4-3|NA
TGCGCCAGCAGCCCCCAGATGAACTATGGCTACACCTTC
CASSPQMNYGYTF
>TRBD1|TRBJ2-1|TRBV6-5|NA
TGTGCCAGCAGTTCAGGGGGCAGTGAGCAGTTCTTC
CASSSGGSEQFF
>NA|TRBJ2-1|TRBV15|once
TGTGCCACCAGCAGAGGGGGGGACAGTGCTTACAATGAGCAGTTCTTC
CATSRGGDSAYNEQFF
>TRBD1|TRBJ1-2|TRBV5-1|NA
TGCGCCAGCAGCCTGGGGACAGAGAACTATGGCTACACCTTC
CASSLGTENYGYTF
>TRBD1|TRBJ2-4|TRBV7-2|few
TGTGCCAGCAGCCGATCCGGGACAGAAAACATTCAGTACTTC
CASSRSGTENIQYF
>TRBD2|TRBJ2-1|TRBV7-3|NA
TGTGCCAGCAGCTCACCCGGGGGGTACAATGAGCAGTTCTTC
CASSSPGGYNEQFF
>NA|TRBJ2-2|TRBV30|NA
TGTGCCTGGAGGGTCGGGGGGCGAGGGAACACCGGGGAGCTGTTTTTT
CAWRVGGRGNTGELFF
>NA|TRBJ1-1|TRBV5-1|NA
TGCGCCAGCAGCCAGAGACAGACTAACACTGAAGCTTTCTTT
CASSQRQTNTEAFF
>NA|TRBJ1-6|TRBV28|NA
TGTGCCAGCGCCATCGTACAGGATAATTCACCCCTCCACTTT
CASAIVQDNSPLHF
>NA|TRBJ1-1|TRBV7-3|NA
TGTGCCAGCAGCTCCCGAGGCGGCAGCACTGAAGCTTTCTTT
CASSSRGGSTEAFF
>NA|TRBJ1-4|TRBV6-5|NA
TGTGCCACCCCACGGAACAGGACAACTAATGAAAAACTGTTTTTT
CATPRNRTTNEKLFF
>TRBD2|TRBJ2-3|TRBV5-1|NA
TGCGCCAGCAGCCCAGGACTAGCGGGGGGGGCCGTGGATACGCAGTATTTT
CASSPGLAGGAVDTQYF
>NA|TRBJ1-5|TRBV15|NA
TGTGCCACCAGCAGAGATTGGGGGGATCAGCCCCAGCATTTT
CATSRDWGDQPQHF
>TRBD2|TRBJ2-1|TRBV6-6|NA
TGTGCCAGCAGTTACCCGGGACTAGGGGCCAATGAGCAGTTCTTC
CASSYPGLGANEQFF